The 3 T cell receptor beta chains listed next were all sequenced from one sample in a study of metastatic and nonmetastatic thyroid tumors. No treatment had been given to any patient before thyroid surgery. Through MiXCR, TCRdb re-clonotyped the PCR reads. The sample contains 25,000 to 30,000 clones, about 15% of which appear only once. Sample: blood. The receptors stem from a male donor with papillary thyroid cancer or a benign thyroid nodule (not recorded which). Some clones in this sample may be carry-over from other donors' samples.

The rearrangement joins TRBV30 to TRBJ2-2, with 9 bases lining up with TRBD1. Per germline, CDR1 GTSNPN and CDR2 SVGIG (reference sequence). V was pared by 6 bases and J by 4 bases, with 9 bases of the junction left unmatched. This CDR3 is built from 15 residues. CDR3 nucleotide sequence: TGTGCCTGCCCGAGACAGGGGGTGGGCACCGGGGAGCTGTTTTTT. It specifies CACPRQGVGTGELFF.

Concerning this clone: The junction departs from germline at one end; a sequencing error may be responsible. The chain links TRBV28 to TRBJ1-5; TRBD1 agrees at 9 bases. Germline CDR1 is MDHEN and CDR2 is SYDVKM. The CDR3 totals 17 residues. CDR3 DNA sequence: TGTGCCAGCGGACCGGGACAGGGCTCCTATAGCAATCAGCCCCAGAATTTT. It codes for CASGPGQGSYSNQPQNF. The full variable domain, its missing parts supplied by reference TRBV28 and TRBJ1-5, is DVKVTQSSRYLVKRTGEKVFLECVQDMDHENMFWYRQDPGLGLRLIYFSYDVKMKEKGDIPEGYSVSREKKERFSLILESASTNQTSMYLCASGPGQGSYSNQPQNFGDGTRLSIL.

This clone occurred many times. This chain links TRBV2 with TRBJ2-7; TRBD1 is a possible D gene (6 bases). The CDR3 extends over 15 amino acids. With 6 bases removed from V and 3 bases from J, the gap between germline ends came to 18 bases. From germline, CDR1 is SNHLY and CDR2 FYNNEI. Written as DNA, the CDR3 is TGTGCCAGCAGAGCCCCTGAGACAGGAGACTACGAGCAGTACTTC. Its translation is CASRAPETGDYEQYF.